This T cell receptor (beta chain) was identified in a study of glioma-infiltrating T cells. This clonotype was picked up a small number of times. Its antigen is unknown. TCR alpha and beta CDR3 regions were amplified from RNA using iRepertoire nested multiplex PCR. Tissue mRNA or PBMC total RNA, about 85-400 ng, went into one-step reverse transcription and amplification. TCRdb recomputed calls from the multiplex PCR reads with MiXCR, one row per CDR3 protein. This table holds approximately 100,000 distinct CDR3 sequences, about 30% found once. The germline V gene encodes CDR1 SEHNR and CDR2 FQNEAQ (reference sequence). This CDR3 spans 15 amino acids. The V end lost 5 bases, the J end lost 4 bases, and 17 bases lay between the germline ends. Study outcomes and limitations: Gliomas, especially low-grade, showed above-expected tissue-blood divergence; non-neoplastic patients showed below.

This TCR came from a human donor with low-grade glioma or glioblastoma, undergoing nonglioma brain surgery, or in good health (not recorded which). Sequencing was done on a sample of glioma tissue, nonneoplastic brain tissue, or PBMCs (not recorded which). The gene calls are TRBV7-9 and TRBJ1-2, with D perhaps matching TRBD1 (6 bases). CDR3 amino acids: CASSPSLTGPYGYTF. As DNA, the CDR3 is TGTGCCAGCAGCCCCTCCCTGACAGGTCCCTATGGCTACACCTTC.